Presented here are 6 T cell receptor beta chains from one specimen sequenced in a study of OX40 agonist ivuxolimab in advanced cancers. Only in-frame clones appear in the TCRdb table, and some are missing; sequencing was by immunoSEQ multiplex PCR. The table includes 75,000 to 100,000 clones, 84% detected once. The sequences come from CD4+ or CD8+ T cells sorted from blood, collected in a trial of the OX40 agonist ivuxolimab. The receptor set was obtained from an adult with an advanced solid tumor such as melanoma, head and neck, liver or kidney cancer.

The chain joins TRBV7-2 to TRBJ1-3; 7 bases fit TRBD1. This CDR3 region has 15 residues. With V trimmed by 5 bases and J by 2 bases, 6 bases remained unmatched. Germline lookup yields CDR1 SGHTA and CDR2 FQGNSA. The CDR3 reads CASSLDRVAGNTIYF. The DNA for the CDR3 is TGTGCCAGCAGCCTAGACAGGGTCGCTGGAAACACCATATATTTT.

The genes are TRBV15 and TRBJ1-1; no firm D call. From germline, CDR1 is LNHNV and CDR2 YYDKDF (reference sequence). CDR3 length: 13 residues. V lost 1 base and J 4 bases, leaving 7 bases between the germline ends. The chain's CDR3 is CATSRGEGTEAFF. The DNA for the CDR3 is TGTGCCACCAGCAGAGGGGAAGGCACTGAAGCTTTCTTT. Drawing the rest from reference TRBV15 and TRBJ1-1, the complete variable domain is DAMVIQNPRYQVTQFGKPVTLSCSQTLNHNVMYWYQQKSSQAPKLLFHYYDKDFNNEADTPDNFQSRRPNTSFCFLDIRSPGLGDTAMYLCATSRGEGTEAFFGQGTRLTVV.

This chain links TRBV30 with TRBJ1-3; tentatively, D is TRBD1 (6 bases). The CDR3 is 15 residues long. Trimming stripped 7 bases from V and 0 bases from J, with 16 bases between. In germline, CDR1 is GTSNPN, CDR2 SVGIG (reference sequence). The CDR3, as DNA: TGTGCCTCCGTCACCGGGACACCCTCTGGAAACACCATATATTTT. It encodes CASVTGTPSGNTIYF.

The V and J genes are TRBV9 and TRBJ2-1, with 14 bases matching TRBD2. The CDR3 sequence is 15 residues long. Germline V gene data show CDR1 as SGDLS and CDR2 as YYNGEE. The ends lost 6 bases at V and 9 bases at J; junction bases unmatched: 8. The CDR3, as DNA: TGTGCCAGCAAGCGGACTAGCGGGGGGTCGGGTGAGCAGTTCTTC. Protein sequence: CASKRTSGGSGEQFF.

V gene TRBV27 combines with J gene TRBJ2-7; a possible D gene is TRBD2 (5 bases). This CDR3 contains 16 residues. Deletions cut 5 bases from V and 3 bases from J, with 20 bases between. Germline lookup yields CDR1 MNHEY and CDR2 SMNVEV (reference sequence). The CDR3 nucleotides are TGTGCCAGCAGTGTCCGTGGGAGTGGAACTCTCTACGAGCAGTACTTC. Protein product: CASSVRGSGTLYEQYF.

The chain is built from TRBV4-2 and TRBJ2-2; 13 nucleotides line up with TRBD2. The V gene's germline CDR1 is LGHNA and CDR2 YNFKEQ. CDR3 length: 18 residues. With 4 bases clipped from V and 5 bases from J, the junction kept 10 bases outside the gene matches. The CDR3 region has the DNA TGTGCCAGCAGCCGGGTTGGACTAGCGGGAGTAGGGACCGGGGAGCTGTTTTTT. This encodes CASSRVGLAGVGTGELFF.